The 12 T cell receptor beta chains in this list originate from one sample, sequenced in a study of shared clonotypes between healthy human individuals. Naive CD8 populations comprised CD45RO-negative cells positively selected for CCR7, excluding terminally differentiated effector memory CD45RA+ cells. The data were produced by immunoSEQ multiplex PCR, yet TCRdb's version contains in-frame clones alone and is incomplete. This sample has about 2 million clones, with roughly 94% found just once. The sample was naive CD8+ T cells sorted from blood. The source is a man aged 18 to 30 in good health.

This clone was counted a single time. This chain connects TRBV30 to TRBJ1-2; D is possibly TRBD1 (6 bases). CDR1 is GTSNPN and CDR2 is SVGIG in the germline V gene (reference sequence). V was clipped by 3 bases and J by 5 bases, with 13 bases between them. The CDR3 is made up of 13 amino acids. The CDR3 coding sequence is TGTGCCTGGAGGCTCAGGGGAGGGTATGGCTACACCTTC. Residues: CAWRLRGGYGYTF.

This chain connects TRBV7-9 to TRBJ2-7; 9 bases are shared with TRBD2. J was trimmed by 4 bases and V by 5 bases; bases with no gene match: 6. CDR3 length equals 14 residues. Germline CDR1 reads SEHNR; CDR2 reads FQNEAQ (reference sequence). CDR3 DNA: TGTGCCAGCAGCCCTTCTCTAGCGGGGTACGAGCAGTACTTC. It encodes CASSPSLAGYEQYF.

In DNA form, the CDR3 reads TGTGCCAGCAGCTTAGTCTCGGCTAACACTGAAGCTTTCTTT. Protein: CASSLVSANTEAFF. The chain is built from TRBV7-9 and TRBJ1-1; D gene ambiguous. CDR1 SEHNR and CDR2 FQNEAQ come from the germline V gene (reference sequence). The CDR3 sequence is 14 residues long. The V end lost 1 base, the J end lost 2 bases, and 8 bases lay between the germline ends.

Only one count was recorded for this clone. This rearrangement joins TRBV2 to TRBJ2-2; 12 bases match TRBD2. CDR3 size: 19 residues. Germline loops: CDR1 SNHLY, CDR2 FYNNEI. J was trimmed by 0 bases and V by 7 bases; bases with no gene match: 12. Here the CDR3 DNA reads TGTGCCAGCACTGGCGTTGAACTAGCGGGGGGCTCGAACACCGGGGAGCTGTTTTTT. This encodes CASTGVELAGGSNTGELFF.

The chain carries TRBV13 and TRBJ2-2, with unresolved D. V lost 5 bases to trimming and J lost 11 bases, with 12 bases between them. The CDR3 sequence is 12 residues long. Germline assignment: CDR1 PRHDT and CDR2 FYEKMQ (reference sequence). The CDR3 nucleotides are TGTGCCAGCAGCAGGCCGTCGACAGAGCTGTTTTTT. It translates to CASSRPSTELFF.

The DNA for the CDR3 is TGTGCCAGCAGCGAATCTAGCGTGGGGGGCTACACCTTC. The encoded protein is CASSESSVGGYTF. The chain combines TRBV9 with TRBJ1-2; D is unclear. Looked up from germline, CDR1 is SGDLS and CDR2 is YYNGEE. The CDR3 sequence is 13 residues long. The V end was cut by 3 bases, the J end by 8 bases, with 14 bases between.

The V and J genes are TRBV7-9 and TRBJ2-3, with a weak D call TRBD1 (5 bases). This CDR3 contains 12 residues. V lost 5 bases and J 8 bases, leaving 11 bases between the germline ends. The germline gives CDR1 SEHNR, CDR2 FQNEAQ (reference sequence). This CDR3 is CASSPDTLTQYF. The CDR3 DNA reads as TGTGCCAGCAGCCCGGACACTCTTACGCAGTATTTT.

The V and J genes are TRBV9 and TRBJ1-6, with no clear D. V was clipped by 1 base and J by 5 bases, with 10 bases between them. The germline V gene encodes CDR1 SGDLS and CDR2 YYNGEE. The length of the CDR3 is 15 residues. DNA of the CDR3: TGTGCCAGCAGCGTAAAGGGAAGTGATAATTCACCCCTCCACTTT. This codes for CASSVKGSDNSPLHF.

This chain joins TRBV9 and TRBJ2-7, with no clear D. With 4 bases removed from V and 3 bases from J, the gap between germline ends came to 11 bases. Germline V lookup: CDR1 SGDLS, CDR2 YYNGEE. This CDR3 is 13 amino acids long. Here the CDR3 reads CASSLGDGYEQYF. The CDR3 bases are TGTGCCAGCAGCCTTGGGGATGGCTACGAGCAGTACTTC.

The V gene is TRBV7-8, the J gene TRBJ1-6, with no clear D. The V gene lost 5 bases and the J gene lost 7 bases, with 18 bases spanning the gap. Germline V gene data show CDR1 as SGHVS and CDR2 as FQNEAQ. This CDR3 contains 16 residues. CDR3 protein: CASSPRTDWLNSPLHF. CDR3 bases: TGTGCCAGCAGCCCCAGGACGGATTGGTTAAATTCACCCCTCCACTTT.

CDR3 sequence: CASSPGTGVVEQYF. The CDR3 bases are TGTGCCAGCAGTCCCGGGACAGGGGTCGTCGAGCAGTACTTC. The rearrangement joins TRBV6-5 to TRBJ2-7, with TRBD1 matching over 10 bases. J lost 6 bases, V lost 5 bases, and 7 bases had no gene match. The CDR3 contains 14 residues. Germline values: CDR1 MNHEY, CDR2 SVGAGI.

This chain joins TRBV28 and TRBJ2-1; 10 nucleotides agree with TRBD1. The ends lost 6 bases at V and 9 bases at J; junction bases unmatched: 14. The germline V gene encodes CDR1 MDHEN and CDR2 SYDVKM. This CDR3 has 16 amino acids. This chain's CDR3 is CASSHGTGQGLSEQFF. For the CDR3, the DNA is TGTGCCAGCAGCCATGGAACGGGACAGGGGTTGAGTGAGCAGTTCTTC.